This T cell receptor (beta chain) was found in a study of shared clonotypes between healthy human individuals. CD45RO-negative, CCR7-selected cells formed the naive CD8 fraction, which excluded terminally differentiated effector memory CD45RA+ cells. The repertoire was sequenced with immunoSEQ multiplex PCR; TCRdb's copy has only in-frame clones and lacks some. The sample yields about 2.1 million clones, around 95% seen once. Trimming removed 4 bases from V and 8 bases from J, with 18 bases in between. Germline assignment: CDR1 SGHVS and CDR2 FQNEAQ. This CDR3 is 15 amino acids long. Study-wide results and caveats: An expected dependence of interdonor clonotype sharing on sequencing depth was noted.

With respect to this clone: Antigen: not known.

The sequence was collected from a young man in good health. Some clones in this sample may be carry-over from other donors' samples. V and J are TRBV7-8 and TRBJ2-1; D might be TRBD1 or TRBD2, each matching 5 bases. Input material: naive CD8+ T cells from PBMCs. Written as DNA, the CDR3 is TGTGCCAGCAGCTCCTTCAGGGAGAAGGATGATGAGCAGTTCTTC. It translates to CASSSFREKDDEQFF.